Sequencing of this TCR beta chain was carried out in a study of molecular identifiers for immune sequencing clone quantification. CD8+CD4-CCR7+CD45RA+ sorting gave the naive CD8 T cells. TCRdb processed the PCR reads anew with MiXCR; each CDR3 protein has one entry. The profile shows approximately 63,000 distinct CDR3 sequences, around a fifth of them singletons. This clonotype was counted a single time. A clone one base away is much larger, so this may be a read error. Germline CDR1 is SNHLY and CDR2 is FYNNEI. The CDR3 is 16 residues long. What was sequenced was naive CD8+ T cells from blood, with Jurkat cell RNA spiked in. Specified subset: FACS-sorted CD8+CD4-CCR7+CD45RA+ naive T cells. The origin of this receptor is a human donor in good health. Some libraries in this study had Jurkat cell RNA spiked in. The rearrangement uses TRBV2 and TRBJ2-7; a possible D gene is TRBD1 (6 bases). CDR3 coding DNA: TGTGCCGGCAGTGGAAGTAGGACAGTGAGAACCTACGAGCAGTACTTC. Protein product: CAGSGSRTVRTYEQYF.